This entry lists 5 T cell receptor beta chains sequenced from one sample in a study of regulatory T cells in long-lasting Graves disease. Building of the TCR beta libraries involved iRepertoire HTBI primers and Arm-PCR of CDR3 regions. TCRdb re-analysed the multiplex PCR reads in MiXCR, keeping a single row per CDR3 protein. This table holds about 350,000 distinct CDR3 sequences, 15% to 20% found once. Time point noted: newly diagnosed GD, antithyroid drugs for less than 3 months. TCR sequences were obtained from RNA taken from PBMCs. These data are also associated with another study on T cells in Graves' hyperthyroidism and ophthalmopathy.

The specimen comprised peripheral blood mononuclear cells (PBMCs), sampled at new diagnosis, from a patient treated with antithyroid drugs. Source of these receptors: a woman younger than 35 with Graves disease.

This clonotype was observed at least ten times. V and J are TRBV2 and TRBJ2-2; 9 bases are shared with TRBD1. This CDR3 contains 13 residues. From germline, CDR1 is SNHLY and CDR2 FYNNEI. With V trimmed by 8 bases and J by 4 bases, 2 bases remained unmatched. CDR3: CASGGQGTGELFF. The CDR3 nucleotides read TGTGCCAGCGGGGGACAGGGCACCGGGGAGCTGTTTTTT.

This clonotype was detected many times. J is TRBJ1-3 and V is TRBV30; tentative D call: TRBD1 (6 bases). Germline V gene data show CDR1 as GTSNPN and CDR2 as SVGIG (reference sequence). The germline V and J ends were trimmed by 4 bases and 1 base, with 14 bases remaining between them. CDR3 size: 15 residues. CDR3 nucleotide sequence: TGTGCCTGGACCTACCAAGGACAGTCTGGAAACACCATATATTTT. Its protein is CAWTYQGQSGNTIYF.

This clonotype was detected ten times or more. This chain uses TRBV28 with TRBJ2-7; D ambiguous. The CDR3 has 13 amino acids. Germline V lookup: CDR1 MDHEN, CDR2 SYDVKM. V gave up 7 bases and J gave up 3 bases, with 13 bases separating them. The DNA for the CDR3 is TGTGCCAGCAAACTACAAGCACTCTACGAGCAGTACTTC. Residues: CASKLQALYEQYF.

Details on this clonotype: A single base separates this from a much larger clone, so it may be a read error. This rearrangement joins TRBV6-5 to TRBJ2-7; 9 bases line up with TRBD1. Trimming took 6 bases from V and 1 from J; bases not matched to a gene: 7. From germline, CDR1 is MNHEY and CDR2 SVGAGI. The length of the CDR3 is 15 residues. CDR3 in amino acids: CASRYRGRMSYEQYF. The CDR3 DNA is TGTGCCAGCAGATACAGGGGGCGTATGTCCTACGAGCAGTACTTC.

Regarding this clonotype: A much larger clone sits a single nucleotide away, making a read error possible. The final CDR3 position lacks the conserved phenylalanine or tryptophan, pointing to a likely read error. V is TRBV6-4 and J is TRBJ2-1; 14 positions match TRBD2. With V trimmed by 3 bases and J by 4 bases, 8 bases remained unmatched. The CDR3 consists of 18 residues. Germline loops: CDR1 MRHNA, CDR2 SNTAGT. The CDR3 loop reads CASSETSGGAIGYNEQFS. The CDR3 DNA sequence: TGTGCCAGCAGTGAGACTAGCGGGGGGGCAATCGGATACAATGAGCAGTTCTCC.